A selection of T cell receptor beta chains follows, all from one sample in a study of blood T cell repertoires in COVID-19. Measured with immunoSEQ multiplex PCR; TCRdb has only the in-frame clones, and not every one. The sample lists 180,000 or so clones, roughly 79% occurring once. Sequencing input: peripheral blood. These TCRs come from a woman in her 40s with COVID-19, enrolled during active disease. Both conserved end residues are part of each CDR3. A D gene is named only where the DNA matches it firmly. Where a row states a size, it is once, few, many or the class of an expanded clone; other rows omit it.

d_call clone_size j_call v_call cdr3_aa cdr3_nt
TRBD1 NA TRBJ2-3 TRBV7-3 CASSLGQGGADTQYF TGTGCCAGCAGCTTAGGACAGGGCGGCGCAGATACGCAGTATTTT
TRBD1 few TRBJ2-5 TRBV3-1/TRBV3-2 CASSPGQGGQTQYF TGTGCCAGCAGCCCGGGACAGGGGGGACAGACCCAGTACTTC
TRBD2 NA TRBJ2-5 TRBV4-1 CASSHSSSGWETQYF TGCGCCAGCAGCCATAGTTCTAGCGGGTGGGAGACCCAGTACTTC
TRBD1 NA TRBJ2-2 TRBV9 CASRGQGATGELFF TGTGCCAGCAGAGGACAGGGGGCCACCGGGGAGCTGTTTTTT
NA many TRBJ2-1 TRBV6-1 CASSEGMEAYNEQFF TGTGCCAGCAGTGAAGGGATGGAGGCTTACAATGAGCAGTTCTTC
TRBD2 NA TRBJ2-7 TRBV19 CASSMLTSGRSEQYF TGTGCCAGTAGTATGTTAACTAGCGGGCGATCCGAGCAGTACTTC
TRBD2 NA TRBJ2-3 TRBV18 CASSPPTGGARGDTQYF TGTGCCAGCTCACCACCCACGGGGGGGGCTCGTGGAGATACGCAGTATTTT
NA once TRBJ1-6 TRBV30 CAWTEGTGDNSPLHF TGTGCCTGGACTGAGGGGACGGGAGATAATTCACCCCTCCACTTT
NA few TRBJ2-7 TRBV18 CASSPALSVQGREQYF TGTGCCAGCTCACCAGCCCTATCGGTACAGGGACGGGAGCAGTACTTC
NA NA TRBJ2-2 TRBV19 CASSIETSGELPRTGELFF TGTGCCAGTAGTATAGAAACCTCAGGGGAGCTTCCACGCACCGGGGAGCTGTTTTTT
NA NA TRBJ2-5 TRBV11-2 CASSLAGETQYF TGTGCCAGCAGCTTAGCCGGGGAGACCCAGTACTTC
TRBD1 NA TRBJ1-3 TRBV11-2 CASSRQGSGNTIYF TGTGCCAGCAGCAGACAGGGGTCCGGAAACACCATATATTTT
TRBD2 few TRBJ2-5 TRBV9 CASSPSGGREETQYF TGTGCCAGCAGCCCGAGCGGGGGCCGTGAGGAGACCCAGTACTTC
NA NA TRBJ2-7 TRBV7-8 CASSLDNGFDEQYF TGTGCCAGCAGCTTAGATAACGGGTTCGACGAGCAGTACTTC
NA NA TRBJ1-2 TRBV15 CATSRELAQVYGYTF TGTGCCACCAGCAGAGAACTCGCCCAGGTCTATGGCTACACCTTC
NA NA TRBJ2-1 TRBV3-1/TRBV3-2 CASSQVYEQFF TGTGCCAGCAGCCAAGTATATGAGCAGTTCTTC
NA NA TRBJ2-3 TRBV27 CASSFSDTQYF TGTGCCAGCAGTTTCTCAGATACGCAGTATTTT
NA NA TRBJ1-2 TRBV29-1 CSVIKRNYGYTF TGCAGCGTTATAAAGAGGAACTATGGCTACACCTTC
NA NA TRBJ1-1 TRBV4-2 CASSQDSAVIEAFF TGTGCCAGCAGCCAAGATAGCGCAGTTATTGAAGCTTTCTTT
TRBD1 NA TRBJ2-3 TRBV28 CASSPGPGQGLTDTQYF TGTGCCAGCAGCCCAGGCCCGGGACAGGGGCTCACAGATACGCAGTATTTT
NA NA TRBJ1-1 TRBV2 CASSDPSAGTTNTEAFF TGTGCCAGCAGTGACCCTTCAGCCGGGACAACGAACACTGAAGCTTTCTTT
TRBD1 NA TRBJ1-1 TRBV19 CASSSSDRGRRGPTEAFF TGTGCCAGTAGTTCCTCGGACAGGGGGCGACGGGGGCCCACTGAAGCTTTCTTT
TRBD1 NA TRBJ1-2 TRBV27 CASSRVDRDNYGYTF TGTGCCAGCAGTCGGGTCGACAGGGACAACTATGGCTACACCTTC
NA NA TRBJ2-3 TRBV4-1 CASSPDIDTQYF TGCGCCAGCAGCCCCGACATCGATACGCAGTATTTT
TRBD1 NA TRBJ1-5 TRBV27 CASSPLTGGASNQPQHF TGTGCCAGCAGTCCCCTAACAGGGGGCGCGAGCAATCAGCCCCAGCATTTT
NA once TRBJ1-1 TRBV15 CATNGGAGTEAFF TGTGCCACTAATGGTGGGGCGGGGACTGAAGCTTTCTTT
NA NA TRBJ1-1 TRBV27 CASSYRPWTEEAFF TGTGCCAGCAGTTACCGACCCTGGACAGAGGAAGCTTTCTTT
TRBD1 NA TRBJ1-1 TRBV6-5 CASSYSIGGPEAFF TGTGCCAGCAGTTACAGTATAGGGGGCCCTGAAGCTTTCTTT
TRBD1 NA TRBJ2-1 TRBV19 CASLRWDRAHEQFF TGTGCCAGTCTGAGGTGGGACAGGGCCCATGAGCAGTTCTTC
TRBD2 NA TRBJ2-1 TRBV3-1/TRBV3-2 CASSPPGRLAGADEQFF TGTGCCAGCAGCCCGCCAGGGAGACTAGCGGGAGCCGATGAGCAGTTCTTC
NA NA TRBJ2-7 TRBV27 CASRGALEVYEQYF TGTGCCAGCAGAGGGGCCCTAGAAGTCTACGAGCAGTACTTC
TRBD2 NA TRBJ2-3 TRBV28 CASRLAGGSFLF TGTGCCAGCCGACTAGCGGGGGGCTCGTTCCTTTTT
NA once TRBJ2-1 TRBV5-6 CASRLDGSGNEQFF TGTGCCAGCCGTTTGGACGGGAGCGGTAATGAGCAGTTCTTC
TRBD1 NA TRBJ1-6 TRBV27 CASSLMVGRGIGNSPLHF TGTGCCAGCAGTTTGATGGTCGGCAGGGGGATCGGCAATTCACCCCTCCACTTT
TRBD2 NA TRBJ2-6 TRBV4-2 CASSDPGDLAGVPGANVLTF TGTGCCAGCAGCGACCCGGGGGATTTAGCGGGAGTACCTGGGGCCAACGTCCTGACTTTC
NA NA TRBJ1-1 TRBV6-5 CASSYSLGRVRAFF TGTGCCAGCAGTTACTCCCTGGGGAGGGTTAGGGCTTTCTTT
NA NA TRBJ2-3 TRBV4-2 CASSLILGGTGSDTQYF TGTGCCAGCAGCCTGATTTTGGGGGGGACAGGCTCAGATACGCAGTATTTT
NA NA TRBJ1-2 TRBV28 CASSPLSLNYGYTF TGTGCCAGCAGTCCTCTTTCCCTTAACTATGGCTACACCTTC
NA NA TRBJ1-2 TRBV27 CASSSTAERLGGYTF TGTGCCAGCAGTTCCACGGCCGAGAGACTCGGTGGCTACACCTTC
TRBD2 NA TRBJ2-1 TRBV29-1 CSAVAGEQFF TGCAGCGCTGTAGCGGGTGAGCAGTTCTTC
TRBD1 NA TRBJ2-1 TRBV11-2 CASSSLGQGGQFF TGTGCCAGCAGCTCCCTAGGACAGGGTGGGCAGTTCTTC
TRBD2 NA TRBJ2-5 TRBV4-1 CASSQAGGEETQYF TGCGCCAGCAGCCAAGCGGGAGGAGAGGAGACCCAGTACTTC
NA NA TRBJ2-7 TRBV5-6 CASSNAGRSSYEQYF TGTGCCAGCAGCAACGCGGGACGGAGCTCCTACGAGCAGTACTTC
TRBD2 once TRBJ2-1 TRBV11-1 CASSPVGGRALNEQFF TGTGCCAGCAGCCCCGTGGGCGGGAGGGCTCTCAATGAGCAGTTCTTC
NA NA TRBJ1-2 TRBV7-8 CASSLAAVPLNYGYTF TGTGCCAGCAGCTTAGCGGCAGTACCCCTTAACTATGGCTACACCTTC
NA NA TRBJ1-2 TRBV24-1 CATSDLAGNGYTF TGTGCCACCAGTGATTTGGCAGGCAATGGCTACACCTTC
NA NA TRBJ1-1 TRBV19 CASSIGHPTNTEAFF TGTGCCAGTAGTATAGGACATCCGACGAACACTGAAGCTTTCTTT
NA NA TRBJ2-2 TRBV2 CASSGEVLEMNTGELFF TGTGCCAGCAGTGGCGAAGTTCTAGAGATGAACACCGGGGAGCTGTTTTTT
NA NA TRBJ2-2 TRBV19 CASSPEQGNTGELFF TGTGCCAGTAGTCCCGAACAGGGGAACACCGGGGAGCTGTTTTTT